This TCR beta chain was sequenced in a study of blood T cell repertoires in COVID-19. Background on the study: Samples taken during acute and convalescent COVID-19 were collected in the United States, Italy and Spain. Nucleic acid was either cDNA or gDNA, and it came from T cells, B-cell-depleted T cells, or PBMCs.

Clones were read by immunoSEQ multiplex PCR, and TCRdb kept only the in-frame ones, dropping some. The table has about 500,000 clones, less than 90% seen once. Seattle patients were enrolled while actively infected and followed longitudinally. V gave up 4 bases and J gave up 5 bases; unmatched junction bases: 5. Germline lookup yields CDR1 SQVTM and CDR2 ANQGSEA. The CDR3 is made up of 12 amino acids. The clonotype comes from a woman between 45 and 60 years old with COVID-19, enrolled during active disease. Sequencing was carried out using peripheral blood. The chain links TRBV29-1 to TRBJ2-7; 7 bases are shared with TRBD2. DNA for the CDR3: TGCAGCGTTGGGGGAGGGACCGACGAGCAGTACTTC. It specifies CSVGGGTDEQYF.